The next 25 T cell receptor beta chains were all read from a single sample in a study of blood T cells in healthy people across ages. Combining a sample-barcoded 5' primer with a J-beta primer mix, a second PCR ran for about 7 to 12 cycles. TCRdb passed the 5' RACE reads through MiXCR, listing each CDR3 protein once. The sample yields 1.5 million to 2 million distinct CDR3 sequences, around 42% seen once. The material sequenced was blood. Every receptor here comes from a human donor in good health.

This clonotype was detected a few times. The CDR3 here is CASSQGPGGEQYF. For the CDR3, the DNA is TGCGCCAGCAGCCAAGGCCCGGGGGGCGAGCAGTACTTC. The V gene is TRBV4-3, the J gene TRBJ2-7; the match to TRBD2 covers 7 bases. The CDR3 runs 13 residues. Germline CDR1 reads LGHNA; CDR2 reads YSLEER. V shed 1 base and J 6 bases; nucleotides not matched to a gene: 3.

This clonotype was recorded a few times. This sequence joins TRBV5-6 and TRBJ1-4; D ambiguous. Germline CDR1 SGHDT, CDR2 YYEEEE. The CDR3 has 14 amino acids. The V end lost 1 base, the J end lost 4 bases, and 8 bases lay between the germline ends. This CDR3 reads CASSLLSGNEKLFF. For the CDR3, the DNA is TGTGCCAGCAGCTTGCTATCTGGTAATGAAAAACTGTTTTTT.

This clonotype has more than one count but fewer than ten. The chain is built from TRBV4-1 and TRBJ2-5, with 12 bases aligning to TRBD2. This CDR3 comprises 18 residues. The V and J ends lost 0 bases and 1 base, in that order; junction bases with no gene match: 6. The germline gives CDR1 MGHRA, CDR2 YSYEKL. CDR3 region: CASSQDGASGGAQETQYF. The DNA for the CDR3 is TGCGCCAGCAGCCAAGATGGGGCTAGCGGGGGGGCCCAAGAGACCCAGTACTTC.

The chain joins TRBV10-3 to TRBJ2-7; D unclear. Germline V gives CDR1 ENHRY, CDR2 SYGVKD. This CDR3 region has 12 residues. With 4 bases removed from V and 2 bases from J, the gap between germline ends came to 6 bases. DNA of the CDR3: TGTGCCATCAGTGTTCTCCCCTACGAGCAGTACTTC. Its translation: CAISVLPYEQYF.

The chain uses TRBV7-9 and TRBJ2-3, with a tentative D call TRBD1 (5 bases). With 0 bases removed from V and 6 bases from J, the gap between germline ends came to 13 bases. The CDR3 length is 15 residues. CDR1 and CDR2 from the germline V gene are SEHNR and FQNEAQ (reference sequence). CDR3 sequence: CASSLAPGRDDTQYF. In nucleotides, the CDR3 is TGTGCCAGCAGCTTAGCGCCTGGCAGGGATGATACGCAGTATTTT.

The chain employs TRBV15 and TRBJ1-1; unclear D gene. Trimming cost V 5 bases and J 1 base, with 11 bases left between them. This CDR3 contains 14 residues. Germline assignment: CDR1 LNHNV and CDR2 YYDKDF (reference sequence). DNA for the CDR3: TGTGCCACCAGCTTAGGACGGCCGAACACTGAAGCTTTCTTT. This translates into CATSLGRPNTEAFF.

The chain recombines TRBV24-1 with TRBJ1-6; D unclear. The CDR3 loop spans 13 amino acids. Trimming took off 2 bases at V and 5 bases at J, with 3 bases between the two ends. The germline V gene has CDR1 KGHDR and CDR2 SFDVKD. In nucleotides, the CDR3 is TGTGCCACCAGTGATTCAAATAATTCACCCCTCCACTTT. Translation gives CATSDSNNSPLHF.

This clonotype has more than one count but fewer than ten. The chain couples TRBV7-2 to TRBJ1-5; maybe TRBD1 (5 bases). Trimming stripped 1 base from V and 7 bases from J, with 14 bases between. Germline CDR1 SGHTA, CDR2 FQGNSA. CDR3 size: 15 residues. CDR3 sequence: CASSLGTQGTQPQHF. The CDR3 bases are TGTGCCAGCAGCTTAGGGACCCAGGGAACCCAGCCCCAGCATTTT. Looking up the rest from reference TRBV7-2 and TRBJ1-5 gives the full variable domain: GAGVSQSPSNKVTEKGKDVELRCDPISGHTALYWYRQSLGQGLEFLIYFQGNSAPDKSGLPSDRFSAERTGGSVSTLTIQRTQQEDSAVYLCASSLGTQGTQPQHFGDGTRLSIL.

This clonotype was counted only a few times. The V gene is TRBV6-6, the J gene TRBJ1-5; D may be TRBD1 (5 bases). The V gene's germline CDR1 is MNHNY and CDR2 SVGAGI (reference sequence). The V end lost 2 bases, the J end lost 2 bases, and 10 bases lay between the germline ends. This CDR3 region has 15 residues. Here the CDR3 DNA reads TGTGCCAGCAGTTACGGGGGGGTAGGCAATCAGCCCCAGCATTTT. Translation gives CASSYGGVGNQPQHF.

The rearrangement uses TRBV29-1 and TRBJ2-7, with 7 bases lining up with TRBD1. V trimming: 5 bases; J trimming: 1 base; junction bases outside the gene matches: 8. The CDR3 runs to 14 residues. CDR1 SQVTM and CDR2 ANQGSEA come from the germline V gene. The DNA for the CDR3 is TGCAGCGTTTATTTGAGGGACAGTTCCTACGAGCAGTACTTC. Translating gives CSVYLRDSSYEQYF.

J is TRBJ2-3 and V is TRBV7-6, with D tentatively TRBD2 (6 bases). Per germline, CDR1 SGHVS and CDR2 FNYEAQ. This CDR3 spans 12 amino acids. Trimming removed 5 bases at V and 7 bases at J, with 10 bases between. The CDR3 is CASSPTSNTQYF. The CDR3 coding sequence is TGTGCCAGCAGCCCCACTAGCAATACGCAGTATTTT.

This clonotype was found a few times. This chain uses TRBV5-1 with TRBJ1-1; D is unresolved. Trimming took off 4 bases at V and 7 bases at J, with 20 bases between the two ends. Germline V gives CDR1 SGHRS, CDR2 YFSETQ. This CDR3 is 15 amino acids long. CDR3 nucleotide sequence: TGCGCCAGCAGCGCCGGCCCCTCGACGGAAGGTGAAGCTTTCTTT. Protein sequence: CASSAGPSTEGEAFF.

In its sample, this clonotype was seen a few times. The V call is TRBV10-3, the J call TRBJ2-5; 7 bases are shared with TRBD2. Germline V lookup: CDR1 ENHRY, CDR2 SYGVKD. Germline trimming cut 2 bases from V and 1 base from J; bases unmatched to any gene: 1. The length of the CDR3 is 14 residues. The CDR3 region has the DNA TGTGCCATCAGTGAGGGGGGGGTCCAAGAGACCCAGTACTTC. It is translated as CAISEGGVQETQYF.

This clonotype came up many times. The V gene is TRBV7-9, the J gene TRBJ1-5; D is unresolved. CDR1 and CDR2 from the germline V gene are SEHNR and FQNEAQ (reference sequence). V lost 5 bases, J lost 2 bases, and 10 bases lay in between. The CDR3 length is 14 residues. The chain's CDR3 is CASSPEFGNQPQHF. The CDR3, as DNA: TGTGCCAGCAGCCCCGAGTTCGGCAATCAGCCCCAGCATTTT.

This clonotype was detected only a few times. The rearrangement uses TRBV4-3 and TRBJ2-3; D unresolved. With 0 bases removed from V and 4 bases from J, the gap between germline ends came to 8 bases. Germline-derived CDR1 and CDR2 are LGHNA and YSLEER. The CDR3 runs 14 residues. The CDR3 reads CASSQDEVADTQYF. CDR3 bases: TGCGCCAGCAGCCAAGATGAGGTCGCAGATACGCAGTATTTT.

A single count supports this clonotype. The V and J genes are TRBV7-3 and TRBJ1-1, with unresolved D. This CDR3 has 13 residues. The germline V gene encodes CDR1 SGHTA and CDR2 FQGTGA. The germline V and J ends were trimmed by 4 bases and 2 bases, with 8 bases remaining between them. CDR3 protein: CASSSYYNTEAFF. The CDR3 DNA reads as TGTGCCAGCAGCTCCTATTATAACACTGAAGCTTTCTTT.

This clonotype was seen ten or more times. The rearrangement links TRBV27 to TRBJ2-7; TRBD1 matches 7 bases. CDR1 MNHEY and CDR2 SMNVEV come from the germline V gene (reference sequence). With V trimmed by 5 bases and J by 2 bases, 6 bases remained unmatched. This CDR3 comprises 14 residues. CDR3 DNA: TGTGCCAGCAGTCTAACGGGACAGACCTACGAGCAGTACTTC. Translated, it gives CASSLTGQTYEQYF.

V usage is TRBV3-1 and J usage is TRBJ1-1; no reliable D call. Trimming removed 2 bases at V and 0 bases at J, with 10 bases between. The CDR3 is made up of 15 amino acids. The germline CDR1 and CDR2 sequences are LGHDT and YNNKEL (reference sequence). In DNA form, the CDR3 reads TGTGCCAGCAGCCAATCGCCGACACTGAACACTGAAGCTTTCTTT. It encodes CASSQSPTLNTEAFF.

This clonotype was counted between two and nine times. CDR3 bases: TGTGCCAGCAGCCATTCACAGGGGGACGTGGGGGGCTACACCTTC. It translates to CASSHSQGDVGGYTF. The chain has TRBV7-2 and TRBJ1-2, with 8 bases aligning to TRBD1. With 5 bases clipped from V and 8 bases from J, the junction kept 13 bases outside the gene matches. Germline V lookup: CDR1 SGHTA, CDR2 FQGNSA. The CDR3 runs to 15 residues. The whole variable domain, filled in from reference TRBV7-2 and TRBJ1-2, reads GAGVSQSPSNKVTEKGKDVELRCDPISGHTALYWYRQSLGQGLEFLIYFQGNSAPDKSGLPSDRFSAERTGGSVSTLTIQRTQQEDSAVYLCASSHSQGDVGGYTFGSGTRLTVV.

This clonotype occurred a few times. V and J are TRBV7-2 and TRBJ2-4; TRBD1 is a possible D gene (5 bases). Between the trimmed V and J ends, which lost 1 base and 0 bases, there was a span of 13 bases. This CDR3 has 17 residues. Germline lookup yields CDR1 SGHTA and CDR2 FQGNSA. The CDR3 is CASSLVSGRAAKNIQYF. The CDR3 DNA sequence: TGTGCCAGCAGCTTAGTTTCGGGCAGGGCAGCCAAAAACATTCAGTACTTC.

This chain joins TRBV4-3 and TRBJ2-4, with 7 positions matching TRBD1. Gene TRBJ2-7 matches the end of the DNA better, so the J call may be wrong. The CDR3 covers 13 residues. Per germline, CDR1 LGHNA and CDR2 YSLEER. The CDR3 protein is CASSRGQICEQYF. The DNA for the CDR3 is TGCGCCAGCAGCCGGGGACAGATCTGCGAGCAGTACTTC.

This clonotype has a single count. The V call is TRBV5-1, the J call TRBJ2-4, with a weak D call TRBD1 (6 bases). The DNA matches TRBJ2-5 better at its end, which makes the J call doubtful. The CDR3 sequence is 15 residues long. The germline gives CDR1 SGHRS, CDR2 YFSETQ. The CDR3 DNA reads TGCGCCAGCAGCTTGGGGACAGAGGGAAGAGAGACCCAGTACTTC. Its translation is CASSLGTEGRETQYF.

The chain uses TRBV19 and TRBJ1-5; possibly TRBD1 for D (5 bases). V was cut by 1 base and J by 5 bases, with 9 bases left in between. From germline, CDR1 is LNHDA and CDR2 SQIVND (reference sequence). CDR3 length equals 14 residues. This CDR3 is CASSIVSRDQPQHF. The CDR3 nucleotides read TGTGCCAGTAGTATAGTAAGCAGGGATCAGCCCCAGCATTTT.

The chain employs TRBV9 and TRBJ2-7; TRBD2 agrees at 9 bases. The CDR3 consists of 17 residues. V dropped 2 bases and J dropped 0; count of bases not matched to a gene: 9. Germline CDR1 reads SGDLS; CDR2 reads YYNGEE. CDR3 protein: CASSVEAGGFNSYEQYF. DNA of the CDR3: TGTGCCAGCAGCGTTGAAGCGGGGGGTTTCAACTCCTACGAGCAGTACTTC.

This clonotype was recorded once. This chain connects TRBV5-5 to TRBJ1-5, with D possibly being TRBD1 (6 bases). The CDR3 has 16 residues. The germline gives CDR1 SGHKS, CDR2 YYEKEE (reference sequence). Trimming removed 0 bases from V and 0 bases from J, with 10 bases in between. DNA for the CDR3: TGTGCCAGCAGCTTGGGGGACAACTATAGCAATCAGCCCCAGCATTTT. It translates to CASSLGDNYSNQPQHF. The full variable domain, rest sourced from reference TRBV5-5 and TRBJ1-5, is DAGVTQSPTHLIKTRGQQVTLRCSPISGHKSVSWYQQVLGQGPQFIFQYYEKEERGRGNFPDRFSARQFPNYSSELNVNALLLGDSALYLCASSLGDNYSNQPQHFGDGTRLSIL.